This TCR beta chain was identified during a study of cytomegalovirus exposure and HLA in healthy donors. Study at large: The early release's HLA-typed donors yielded approximately 85 million unique TCRs.

Study results and limitations: On later analysis, the bulk of CMV-associated TCR beta chains appeared to be HLA-restricted. Previously analyzed data showed that most TCR beta V segments were productive at a frequency of about 87% or about 30%.

Comment on this clone: Its antigen remains unidentified.

The CDR3 length is 15 residues. V lost 3 bases and J 2 bases, leaving 14 bases between the germline ends. The germline V gene has CDR1 SNHLY and CDR2 FYNNEI. Whereas donors were nominally healthy upon sampling, unrecorded immune exposures were probable. PCR was performed using 60 Vbeta and 13 Jbeta primers. Only in-frame clones appear in the TCRdb table, and some are missing; sequencing was by immunoSEQ multiplex PCR. This table holds some 140,000 clones, 80% found once. Sequenced: PBMCs. The chain recombines TRBV2 with TRBJ2-7; D gene uncertain. This receptor was identified in a young man in good health and CMV-seropositive. This CDR3 is CASSDLLGAAYEQYF. In DNA, the CDR3 is TGTGCCAGCAGTGATCTGCTCGGAGCAGCCTACGAGCAGTACTTC.